This T cell receptor beta chain derives from a study of read filtering for tumor transcriptome and immune sequencing. Study at large: TCR-mapped reads were about 4.05 to 11 million with IR-seq versus about 75 to 1,400 with RNA-seq.

V was shortened by 2 bases and J by 8 bases, with 19 bases between the two germline ends. Germline V gene data show CDR1 as GTSNPN and CDR2 as SVGIG (reference sequence). The CDR3 runs to 15 residues. The library was built from roughly 400 ng RNA with molecular barcoded adaptors for alpha/delta and beta/gamma chains. TCRdb processed the reads anew with MiXCR; each CDR3 protein has one entry. The repertoire consists of about 46,000 distinct CDR3 sequences, with about 20% occurring once and the leading ten covering about 40%. This clonotype showed up many times. Sequencing was performed on a population of CD138-negative cells sorted from bone marrow. The clonotype was recovered from a donor over 35 with multiple myeloma. The V call is TRBV30, the J call TRBJ2-1; D not resolved. The CDR3 coding sequence is TGTGCCTGGAGTTTTCCCGGGCCCTCCGCCCATGAGCAGTTCTTC. Protein product: CAWSFPGPSAHEQFF.